Below are 27 T cell receptor beta chains sequenced from a single sample in a study of beta chain features in type 1 diabetes. Study-level results: The study found moderately but significantly shorter TCRB CDR3s in all four CD4+ subsets of Type 1 diabetes patients.

The antigens of these receptors remain unknown. Of the isolated RNA, all was reverse transcribed, and so the sequenced material was expressed TCRB transcripts. The method was immunoSEQ multiplex PCR; TCRdb's version includes in-frame clones alone and lacks a portion of them. The sample yields around 250,000 clones, about a fifth seen once. Sequenced input: naive CD4+ T cells from blood. The receptor source for this set is a woman in her thirties or forties with type 1 diabetes.

This clone occurred a few times. The chain carries TRBV25-1 and TRBJ1-1; TRBD1 is a possible D gene (6 bases). There are 13 residues in the CDR3. V gave up 7 bases and J gave up 0 bases, with 9 bases separating them. Germline V CDR1 and CDR2: MGHDK, SYGVNS. CDR3 DNA sequence: TGTGCCAGCACGAGGGACATGAACACTGAAGCTTTCTTT. Its translation is CASTRDMNTEAFF.

The gene calls are TRBV7-2 and TRBJ1-4; D remains ambiguous. Trimming took 2 bases from V and 8 from J, leaving 12 bases between them. The germline gives CDR1 SGHTA, CDR2 FQGNSA. This CDR3 region has 14 residues. CDR3 loop: CASSLRAAEEKLFF. CDR3 DNA sequence: TGTGCCAGCAGCTTAAGGGCAGCGGAAGAAAAACTGTTTTTT. Looking up the rest from reference TRBV7-2 and TRBJ1-4 gives the full variable domain: GAGVSQSPSNKVTEKGKDVELRCDPISGHTALYWYRQSLGQGLEFLIYFQGNSAPDKSGLPSDRFSAERTGGSVSTLTIQRTQQEDSAVYLCASSLRAAEEKLFFGSGTQLSVL.

The chain joins TRBV7-3 to TRBJ2-3; 14 bases agree with TRBD2. CDR1 and CDR2 from the germline V gene are SGHTA and FQGTGA. After removal of 2 bases from V and 1 base from J, the junction contained 8 bases not matched to a gene. This CDR3 spans 19 amino acids. The CDR3 DNA is TGTGCCAGCAGCTTACCCGGGACTAGCGGGAGTTACGGCACAGATACGCAGTATTTT. It is translated as CASSLPGTSGSYGTDTQYF.

This clone was counted only a few times. CDR3 bases: TGTGCCAGCAGCCGGGACTTATACACTGAAGCTTTCTTT. Amino acid sequence: CASSRDLYTEAFF. The chain uses TRBV2 and TRBJ1-1; possible D gene TRBD1, 5 bases. The ends were cut back, 6 bases at V and 3 bases at J, with 11 bases in the middle. Germline V gene sequence: CDR1 SNHLY, CDR2 FYNNEI. The CDR3 is 13 amino acids.

This clone was detected only a few times. The rearrangement links TRBV6-6 to TRBJ2-7, with 9 bases aligning to TRBD1. Trimming at V came to 10 bases and at J to 7 bases, leaving 11 bases not matched to a gene. Germline V gives CDR1 MNHNY, CDR2 SVGAGI (reference sequence). The CDR3 runs to 13 residues. The CDR3 DNA sequence: TGTGCCACCCAGGACAGGGGCTTCGCGGAGCAGTACTTC. It codes for CATQDRGFAEQYF.

This clone came up a few times. The rearrangement joins TRBV5-1 to TRBJ2-7; D unresolved. The CDR3 extends over 14 amino acids. V lost 5 bases to trimming and J lost 7 bases, with 19 bases between them. Germline V gene sequence: CDR1 SGHRS, CDR2 YFSETQ. The CDR3 DNA sequence: TGCGCCAGCAGTGCTGAGGTCCCATTCTATGAGCAGTACTTC. This translates into CASSAEVPFYEQYF.

This clone was detected a few times. V gene TRBV4-3 combines with J gene TRBJ1-1, with 7 bases fitting TRBD1. This CDR3 has 13 residues. In germline, CDR1 is LGHNA, CDR2 YSLEER. V dropped 6 bases and J dropped 8; count of bases not matched to a gene: 9. The CDR3 sequence is CASSQTTGAEAFF. The DNA of the CDR3 is TGCGCCAGCAGTCAGACTACAGGGGCAGAAGCTTTCTTT.

The chain couples TRBV10-3 to TRBJ2-1, with D possibly matching TRBD2 (5 bases). This CDR3 has 14 amino acids. V lost 8 bases, J lost 5 bases, and 16 bases lay in between. Germline loops: CDR1 ENHRY, CDR2 SYGVKD. CDR3 sequence reads: CAIVRGPGDNEQFF. The CDR3 coding sequence is TGTGCCATCGTACGAGGGCCTGGGGACAATGAGCAGTTCTTC.

The chain joins TRBV5-1 to TRBJ2-5; a possible D gene is TRBD2 (6 bases). V was pared by 5 bases and J by 3 bases, with 17 bases between. The CDR3 runs 15 residues. Germline V gene data show CDR1 as SGHRS and CDR2 as YFSETQ. The CDR3 coding sequence is TGCGCCAGCAGGCGGAGGGAGTCGGGAGAAGAGACCCAGTACTTC. Protein: CASRRRESGEETQYF.

This chain joins TRBV10-3 and TRBJ2-1, with 14 positions matching TRBD2. This CDR3 is 15 amino acids long. Germline loops: CDR1 ENHRY, CDR2 SYGVKD. Unmatched junction bases numbered 5, after V lost 4 bases and J lost 9 bases. In nucleotides, the CDR3 is TGTGCCATCAGTGGGGGACTAGCGGGAGACGTTGAGCAGTTCTTC. Its translation is CAISGGLAGDVEQFF.

V is TRBV6-1 and J is TRBJ2-5, with 9 bases matching TRBD1. Germline V gene data show CDR1 as MNHNS and CDR2 as SASEGT. The V segment lost 6 bases and the J segment 2 bases; nucleotides outside the gene matches: 25. The CDR3 runs to 21 residues. The chain's CDR3 is CASSEPRPRTGEPGWQETQYF. In nucleotides, the CDR3 is TGTGCCAGCAGCGAACCCAGACCAAGGACAGGGGAGCCGGGATGGCAAGAGACCCAGTACTTC.

The chain joins TRBV29-1 to TRBJ2-7; D may be TRBD2 (5 bases). Trimming pared 3 bases from V and 7 bases from J, leaving 13 bases between. The CDR3 sequence is 12 residues long. Germline V gives CDR1 SQVTM, CDR2 ANQGSEA. The CDR3 DNA reads TGCAGCGTTGATGGGGTGACGGGAGAGCAGTACTTC. Encoded protein: CSVDGVTGEQYF.

This clone has more than one count but fewer than ten. This chain connects TRBV11-3 to TRBJ2-1, with a weak D call TRBD1 (6 bases). This CDR3 has 15 residues. Germline lookup yields CDR1 SGHNT and CDR2 YENEEA. Trimming pared 5 bases from V and 5 bases from J, leaving 16 bases between. CDR3 residues: CASSGGRTDNNEQFF. CDR3 DNA sequence: TGTGCCAGCAGCGGAGGTAGGACAGATAACAATGAGCAGTTCTTC.

This clone was recorded a few times. V gene TRBV28 combines with J gene TRBJ2-1; tentative D call: TRBD2 (5 bases). The V gene lost 7 bases and the J gene lost 2 bases, with 12 bases spanning the gap. Germline V gives CDR1 MDHEN, CDR2 SYDVKM. The CDR3 contains 14 residues. The CDR3 DNA follows: TGTGCCAGCACCTTACTCGGGGCCTACAATGAGCAGTTCTTC. Translation: CASTLLGAYNEQFF.

The CDR3 here is CASGGGNNSPLHF. In DNA, the CDR3 is TGTGCCAGCGGGGGCGGAAACAATTCACCCCTCCACTTT. The rearrangement links TRBV7-6 to TRBJ1-6, with D perhaps TRBD1 (6 bases). Germline CDR1 and CDR2: SGHVS and FNYEAQ. The CDR3 has 13 amino acids. Trimming removed 8 bases at V and 7 bases at J, with 12 bases between.

The chain combines TRBV29-1 with TRBJ1-2; D unclear. Germline lookup yields CDR1 SQVTM and CDR2 ANQGSEA. CDR3 length: 12 residues. Trimming cost V 3 bases and J 7 bases, with 12 bases left between them. CDR3 loop: CSVDSGSLGYTF. The CDR3 DNA reads as TGCAGCGTTGACTCCGGGTCGCTTGGCTACACCTTC. Using reference TRBV29-1 and TRBJ1-2 for the parts outside the CDR3, the full variable domain is SAVISQKPSRDICQRGTSLTIQCQVDSQVTMMFWYRQQPGQSLTLIATANQGSEATYESGFVIDKFPISRPNLTFSTLTVSNMSPEDSSIYLCSVDSGSLGYTFGSGTRLTVV.

The chain joins TRBV5-4 to TRBJ1-1; D may be TRBD1 (6 bases). Trimming stripped 4 bases from V and 2 bases from J, with 12 bases between. The germline V gene has CDR1 SGHNT and CDR2 YYREEE (reference sequence). This CDR3 is built from 14 residues. The CDR3 reads CASSLQGRNTEAFF. The CDR3 nucleotides read TGTGCCAGCAGCCTACAGGGCCGAAACACTGAAGCTTTCTTT.

This chain joins TRBV7-2 and TRBJ1-4; 7 nucleotides agree with TRBD1. In germline, CDR1 is SGHTA, CDR2 FQGNSA. CDR3 length: 15 residues. The V gene end was trimmed by 4 bases and the J gene end by 4 bases; junction bases not matched to a gene: 6. The CDR3 nucleotides read TGTGCCAGCAGCTCCAGACAGGGCAGTAATGAAAAACTGTTTTTT. It translates to CASSSRQGSNEKLFF.

This rearrangement joins TRBV28 to TRBJ2-2, with D hard to call. This CDR3 is 12 amino acids long. V was pared by 2 bases and J by 7 bases, with 5 bases between. The germline CDR1 and CDR2 sequences are MDHEN and SYDVKM. The CDR3 DNA is TGTGCCAGCAGTTTAAGAGTCGGGGAGCTGTTTTTT. It yields the protein CASSLRVGELFF.

The J gene is TRBJ2-2, the V gene TRBV4-1, with unresolved D. Germline-derived CDR1 and CDR2 are MGHRA and YSYEKL. There are 16 residues in the CDR3. V dropped 0 bases and J dropped 5 bases, with 13 bases sitting between them. The DNA of the CDR3 is TGCGCCAGCAGCCAAGATCGGGTAGGCGGAACCGGGGAGCTGTTTTTT. Its translation is CASSQDRVGGTGELFF.

This clone was seen a handful of times. The chain employs TRBV6-6 and TRBJ1-4, with D perhaps matching TRBD1 (6 bases). CDR1 MNHNY and CDR2 SVGAGI come from the germline V gene (reference sequence). The CDR3 has 13 amino acids. V dropped 9 bases and J dropped 5 bases, with 13 bases sitting between them. The CDR3 protein is CASLTGKNEKLFF. The CDR3 DNA reads TGTGCCAGTCTAACAGGGAAGAATGAAAAACTGTTTTTT.

There are a few counts of this clone. The CDR3 sequence is CASSKQGVNGYTF. In DNA form, the CDR3 reads TGTGCCAGCAGTAAACAGGGTGTCAATGGCTACACCTTC. The chain employs TRBV25-1 and TRBJ1-2, with D possibly matching TRBD1 (6 bases). The CDR3 has 13 residues. Per the germline V gene, CDR1 is MGHDK and CDR2 is SYGVNS. Trimming shortened V by 5 bases and J by 6 bases, and 13 bases separated the two germline ends.

This clone was observed a handful of times. The chain employs TRBV29-1 and TRBJ1-5; D is uncertain. Germline V gives CDR1 SQVTM, CDR2 ANQGSEA. The length of the CDR3 is 12 residues. V shed 4 bases and J shed 5 bases, with 9 bases lying between them. The CDR3 is CSVADFDQPQHF. The CDR3 nucleotides read TGCAGCGTTGCAGATTTCGATCAGCCCCAGCATTTT.

This clone was seen more than once but under ten times. V usage is TRBV30 and J usage is TRBJ2-1; D may be TRBD1 (5 bases). The CDR3 covers 13 residues. CDR1 is GTSNPN and CDR2 is SVGIG in the germline V gene (reference sequence). V was shortened by 3 bases and J by 4 bases, with 10 bases between the two germline ends. The CDR3 loop is CAWRSPGYNEQFF. The CDR3 nucleotides read TGTGCCTGGAGGAGTCCAGGGTACAATGAGCAGTTCTTC.

The sample holds a few counts of this clone. This chain connects TRBV18 to TRBJ1-6, with D hard to call. The germline gives CDR1 KGHSH, CDR2 LQKENI. The germline V and J ends were trimmed by 3 bases and 0 bases, with 9 bases remaining between them. The CDR3 extends over 16 amino acids. The CDR3 DNA follows: TGTGCCAGCTCACCGACGGAGAGCTCCTATAATTCACCCCTCCACTTT. Protein product: CASSPTESSYNSPLHF.

The table lists this clone with a few counts. The CDR3, as DNA: TGTGCCAGCAGAGCCCAACTTGAAGCTTTCTTT. Protein: CASRAQLEAFF. This chain links TRBV2 with TRBJ1-1; D ambiguous. Trimming stripped 6 bases from V and 7 bases from J, with 9 bases between. The CDR3 contains 11 residues. The germline gives CDR1 SNHLY, CDR2 FYNNEI.

V usage is TRBV28 and J usage is TRBJ2-7, with D maybe TRBD2 (6 bases). CDR3 size: 14 residues. CDR1 MDHEN and CDR2 SYDVKM come from the germline V gene. Trimming left V 8 bases short and J 5 bases short, with 19 bases between. CDR3 region: CASLSASGENEQYF. The CDR3 nucleotides are TGTGCCAGCTTATCAGCCTCGGGGGAAAACGAGCAGTACTTC.